This is a list of T cell receptor beta chains from one sample in a study of blood T cell repertoires in COVID-19. The method was immunoSEQ multiplex PCR; TCRdb's version includes in-frame clones alone and lacks a portion of them. Here the sample spans fewer than 250,000 clones, roughly 88% being singletons. The sequencing input was peripheral blood. Receptors originate from a woman of 80 years or more with COVID-19, enrolled during active disease. Each CDR3 is given with its conserved first and last residue. The D gene is left open where the match is weak. A row's size may be missing; if present it is once, few, many or a size class.

CDR3 protein | CDR3 DNA | V gene | D gene | clone size | J gene
CASSWGDRKNTEAFF | TGTGCCAGCAGCTGGGGGGACAGAAAGAACACTGAAGCTTTCTTT | TRBV7-2 | TRBD1 | NA | TRBJ1-1
CASSLARTDEAFF | TGTGCCAGCAGCTTAGCCCGGACAGACGAAGCTTTCTTT | TRBV7-9 | NA | NA | TRBJ1-1
CASRLDRAYDGYTF | TGTGCCAGCAGACTCGACAGGGCCTATGACGGCTACACCTTC | TRBV27 | TRBD1 | NA | TRBJ1-2
CASSPVRNLYEQYF | TGTGCCAGCAGCCCAGTCCGAAACCTTTACGAGCAGTACTTC | TRBV7-2 | NA | NA | TRBJ2-7
CASRKEGNTIYF | TGTGCCAGTAGAAAAGAGGGAAACACCATATATTTT | TRBV19 | NA | NA | TRBJ1-3
CATSDTAEGNEKLFF | TGTGCCACCAGTGATACGGCAGAGGGTAATGAAAAACTGTTTTTT | TRBV24-1 | NA | NA | TRBJ1-4
CASSIASVVDTQYF | TGTGCCAGTAGTATAGCTAGCGTGGTGGATACGCAGTATTTT | TRBV19 | NA | NA | TRBJ2-3
CASSQGDSTDTQYF | TGTGCCAGCAGTCAGGGGGACAGCACAGATACGCAGTATTTT | TRBV6-5 | TRBD1 | NA | TRBJ2-3
CASSIGVGSLGEKLFF | TGTGCCAGTAGTATTGGAGTCGGGAGTCTGGGTGAAAAACTGTTTTTT | TRBV19 | NA | NA | TRBJ1-4
CASNLGGNNYGYTF | TGTGCCAGCAACCTCGGGGGAAACAACTATGGCTACACCTTC | TRBV28 | NA | NA | TRBJ1-2
CASKGDYTEAFF | TGTGCCAGCAAGGGGGATTACACTGAAGCTTTCTTT | TRBV6-4 | NA | NA | TRBJ1-1
CASSRGGGSSNQPQHF | TGTGCCAGCAGTCGAGGAGGGGGCAGTAGCAATCAGCCCCAGCATTTT | TRBV6-6 | TRBD1 | once | TRBJ1-5
CASSYRNSGPDEQFF | TGCGCCAGCAGCTACCGGAATAGCGGCCCTGACGAGCAGTTCTTC | TRBV5-1 | NA | once | TRBJ2-1